This T cell receptor (beta chain) stems from a study of cytomegalovirus exposure and HLA in healthy donors. V was shortened by 5 bases and J by 4 bases, with 17 bases between the two germline ends. Germline-derived CDR1 and CDR2 are MDHEN and SYDVKM. The CDR3 is 15 residues long. This clone was found once. Some clones are missing from TCRdb's copy, which holds only in-frame ones; the method was immunoSEQ multiplex PCR. The sample has about 120,000 clones, 80% to 90% seen once. Sequencing used PBMCs. The source is a woman aged 18-29 years in good health and CMV-seronegative. The V gene is TRBV28, the J gene TRBJ2-5, with a weak D call TRBD1 (6 bases). CDR3 nucleotides: TGTGCCAGCAGTATCCTTTACAGGGATGGAGAGACCCAGTACTTC. Protein: CASSILYRDGETQYF. Together with reference TRBV28 and TRBJ2-5, the CDR3 gives the full variable domain: DVKVTQSSRYLVKRTGEKVFLECVQDMDHENMFWYRQDPGLGLRLIYFSYDVKMKEKGDIPEGYSVSREKKERFSLILESASTNQTSMYLCASSILYRDGETQYFGPGTRLLVL.